Only a few counts were recorded for the clone carrying this T cell receptor beta chain. Its antigen is unknown. TCRdb reanalysed the reads using MiXCR and keeps one entry per CDR3 protein. The table lists about 360,000 distinct CDR3 sequences, 18% of them singletons. These data originate in a study of T cell repertoires in cytomegalovirus infection. The ends were cut back, 2 bases at V and 1 base at J, with 8 bases in the middle. This CDR3 is built from 15 residues. Germline V gives CDR1 MNHEY, CDR2 SVGEGT. Findings and caveats of the study: Of the TCR beta families, the public ones yielded a cumulative frequency that identified carriers of CMV plus the relevant HLA.

Material for sequencing was PBMCs. The J gene is TRBJ2-2, the V gene TRBV6-2 or TRBV6-3; unclear D gene. The origin of this receptor is a human donor in good health (CMV status not recorded). Some clones in this sample may be carry-over from other donors' samples. CDR3 in amino acids: CASSYGVVNTGELFF. In DNA form, the CDR3 reads TGTGCCAGCAGTTACGGGGTCGTGAACACCGGGGAGCTGTTTTTT.